The next 21 T cell receptor beta chains were all read from a single sample in a study of lung T cells in sarcoidosis with Löfgren's syndrome. TCRdb re-derived calls from the reads in MiXCR, one entry per CDR3 protein. Of 15,000 to 20,000 distinct CDR3 sequences listed, roughly 22% are singletons. The sample consisted of CD4+ T cells from PBMCs. Every receptor here comes from a human donor with sarcoidosis (Löfgren's syndrome or another form), or a control subject (not recorded which).

As for this clonotype: A clone one base away is much larger, so this may be a read error. The chain combines TRBV7-3 with TRBJ2-2; D not certain. In germline, CDR1 is SGHTA, CDR2 FQGTGA. The CDR3 runs to 17 residues. V lost 2 bases and J 6 bases, leaving 19 bases between the germline ends. The chain's CDR3 is CASSLVPARKRAGELFF. In DNA, the CDR3 is TGTGCCAGCAGCTTAGTTCCCGCGAGGAAAAGGGCCGGGGAGCTGTTTTTT.

Points on this clonotype: One base away lies a much larger clone, so this may be a sequencing read error. The gene calls are TRBV2 and TRBJ1-5; D is perhaps TRBD1 (5 bases). Germline lookup yields CDR1 SNHLY and CDR2 FYNNEI. The CDR3 loop spans 13 amino acids. V lost 8 bases to trimming and J lost 1 base, with 9 bases between them. CDR3 region: CASGGASNQPQHF. DNA for the CDR3: TGTGCCAGCGGTGGGGCCAGCAATCAGCCCCAGCATTTT.

This clonotype is medium-sized within its sample. The V call is TRBV28, the J call TRBJ2-1; 7 bases are a match to TRBD2. Germline CDR1 is MDHEN and CDR2 is SYDVKM. V lost 8 bases and J lost 0; bases outside the gene matches: 7. The CDR3 extends over 15 amino acids. CDR3: CASSRSGNSYNEQFF. CDR3 sequence (DNA): TGTGCCAGCTCCCGGAGCGGGAACTCCTACAATGAGCAGTTCTTC.

This clonotype appeared a few times. Because the CDR3 is missing its conserved closing phenylalanine or tryptophan, this is likely a read error. The chain employs TRBV20-1 and TRBJ1-2; D gene ambiguous. CDR1 and CDR2 (germline): DFQATT, SNEGSKA (reference sequence). The CDR3 consists of 14 residues. Trimming took off 3 bases at V and 4 bases at J, with 15 bases between the two ends. The CDR3 loop reads CSASDRRGSYGYTS. DNA of the CDR3: TGCAGTGCTAGTGATCGGAGAGGGAGCTATGGCTACACCTCC.

This clonotype was counted at least ten times. The CDR3 region has the DNA TGTGCCAGCAGCATTCCGGGACTAGCGTTGGAGACCCAGTACTTC. This translates into CASSIPGLALETQYF. The chain couples TRBV7-9 to TRBJ2-5, with 10 bases lining up with TRBD2. Losses at the gene ends were 5 bases for V and 5 bases for J; bases not matched to a gene: 8. This CDR3 is 15 amino acids long. CDR1 and CDR2 (germline): SEHNR, FQNEAQ (reference sequence).

Many counts were recorded for this clonotype. This chain uses TRBV3-1 with TRBJ2-3; TRBD1 matches at 7 bases. The V gene end was trimmed by 0 bases and the J gene end by 8 bases; junction bases not matched to a gene: 17. CDR1 is LGHDT and CDR2 is YNNKEL in the germline V gene (reference sequence). The CDR3 sequence is 18 residues long. Written as DNA, the CDR3 is TGTGCCAGCAGCCAAGATTACTCTTGGGGACAGCCAGGTGGTACGCAGTATTTT. Protein product: CASSQDYSWGQPGGTQYF.

Regarding this clonotype: Just one base apart from a much larger clone, this may be a read error. The chain uses TRBV4-1 and TRBJ2-1; 13 bases line up with TRBD2. Trimming took 5 bases from V and 7 from J; bases not matched to a gene: 5. Per germline, CDR1 MGHRA and CDR2 YSYEKL. This CDR3 comprises 15 residues. The CDR3 DNA sequence: TGCGCCAGCAGCAGTGGGACTAGCGGGGTAAATGAGCAGTTCTTC. It specifies CASSSGTSGVNEQFF.

This clonotype is termed medium-sized (0.01 to 0.1%). The chain joins TRBV28 to TRBJ1-1; maybe TRBD1 (5 bases). Trimming removed 11 bases at V and 7 bases at J, with 26 bases between. In germline, CDR1 is MDHEN, CDR2 SYDVKM. This CDR3 has 15 amino acids. This chain's CDR3 is CASINNGAKAIEAFF. The CDR3 DNA sequence: TGTGCCTCTATTAACAATGGGGCCAAAGCGATTGAAGCTTTCTTT. Variable domain in full (rest from reference TRBV28 and TRBJ1-1): DVKVTQSSRYLVKRTGEKVFLECVQDMDHENMFWYRQDPGLGLRLIYFSYDVKMKEKGDIPEGYSVSREKKERFSLILESASTNQTSMYLCASINNGAKAIEAFFGQGTRLTVV.

This clonotype was observed a few times. This chain connects TRBV5-6 to TRBJ2-1, with 9 positions matching TRBD1. With V trimmed by 4 bases and J by 0 bases, 5 bases remained unmatched. This CDR3 spans 16 amino acids. Germline V lookup: CDR1 SGHDT, CDR2 YYEEEE. Here the CDR3 reads CASSEPGQGSYNEQFF. The CDR3 DNA follows: TGTGCCAGCAGCGAACCGGGACAGGGCTCCTACAATGAGCAGTTCTTC. The whole variable domain, remainder taken from reference TRBV5-6 and TRBJ2-1, is DAGVTQSPTHLIKTRGQQVTLRCSPKSGHDTVSWYQQALGQGPQFIFQYYEEEERQRGNFPDRFSGHQFPNYSSELNVNALLLGDSALYLCASSEPGQGSYNEQFFGPGTRLTVL.

The chain employs TRBV5-1 and TRBJ2-1, with D perhaps TRBD2 (7 bases). CDR3 length: 17 residues. Germline lookup yields CDR1 SGHRS and CDR2 YFSETQ. Between the trimmed V and J ends, which lost 0 bases and 4 bases, there was a span of 17 bases. The CDR3 protein is CASSLGGGQSPYNEQFF. CDR3 sequence (DNA): TGCGCCAGCAGCTTGGGGGGGGGGCAAAGCCCTTACAATGAGCAGTTCTTC.

As to this clonotype: Given a much more abundant clone one base away, this may be a read error. The chain combines TRBV20-1 with TRBJ2-1, with 8 bases matching TRBD1. Germline CDR1 DFQATT, CDR2 SNEGSKA (reference sequence). V shed 2 bases and J 2 bases; nucleotides not matched to a gene: 11. The CDR3 spans 17 residues. Written as DNA, the CDR3 is TGCAGTGCTAGAAATCGACAGGGGAGTGGCGCCTACAATGAGCAGTTCTTC. Amino acid sequence: CSARNRQGSGAYNEQFF.

This clonotype was seen only a few times. J is TRBJ1-4 and V is TRBV29-1; TRBD1 matches 7 bases. Germline CDR1 SQVTM, CDR2 ANQGSEA. The CDR3 totals 14 residues. J lost 2 bases, V lost 2 bases, and 2 bases had no gene match. The CDR3 reads CSVELGGTNEKLFF. The CDR3, as DNA: TGCAGCGTTGAATTAGGGGGCACTAATGAAAAACTGTTTTTT. The complete variable domain, with remaining parts taken from reference TRBV29-1 and TRBJ1-4, reads SAVISQKPSRDICQRGTSLTIQCQVDSQVTMMFWYRQQPGQSLTLIATANQGSEATYESGFVIDKFPISRPNLTFSTLTVSNMSPEDSSIYLCSVELGGTNEKLFFGSGTQLSVL.

By sample share, this clonotype is medium-sized. CDR3: CASSSGLAGVSDTQYF. CDR3 DNA sequence: TGTGCCAGCAGCTCCGGACTAGCGGGAGTTTCAGATACGCAGTATTTT. The genes are TRBV7-9 and TRBJ2-3; 13 bases agree with TRBD2. This CDR3 has 16 residues. The V gene end was trimmed by 4 bases and the J gene end by 4 bases; junction bases not matched to a gene: 5. CDR1 and CDR2 from the germline V gene are SEHNR and FQNEAQ (reference sequence).

The chain combines TRBV6-2 or TRBV6-3 with TRBJ2-1; D is perhaps TRBD1 (5 bases). Germline-derived CDR1 and CDR2 are MNHEY and SVGEGT. This CDR3 has 15 residues. The V gene lost 2 bases and the J gene lost 3 bases, with 11 bases spanning the gap. The CDR3 region is CASSYETVSYNEQFF. Here the CDR3 DNA reads TGTGCCAGCAGTTACGAGACAGTGAGCTACAATGAGCAGTTCTTC.

With regard to this clonotype: At one of its ends the junction is not consistent with the germline gene, which may arise from a read error. The V gene is TRBV28, the J gene TRBJ2-1; D uncertain. Germline CDR1 is MDHEN and CDR2 is SYDVKM. This CDR3 comprises 14 residues. The CDR3 is CGSSGEVRYNEQFF. As DNA, the CDR3 is TGTGGCAGCAGTGGAGAGGTAAGGTACAATGAGCAGTTCTTC.

Remarks on this clonotype: Relative to the germline gene, one junction end is altered; a read error may explain this. The V gene is TRBV24-1, the J gene TRBJ2-3, with a possible D match to TRBD1 (6 bases). This CDR3 contains 14 residues. CDR1 is KGHDR and CDR2 is SFDVKD in the germline V gene. In DNA form, the CDR3 reads TGTGCCACGTCCGGGACATTATGCACAGATACGCAGTGTTTT. Its protein is CATSGTLCTDTQCF.

This clonotype was counted many times. CDR3 residues: CASSYTTLSTGEKLFF. Written as DNA, the CDR3 is TGTGCCAGCAGTTATACGACCCTCTCCACCGGTGAAAAACTGTTTTTT. This chain connects TRBV28 to TRBJ1-4; D gene unclear. This CDR3 has 16 residues. Per the germline V gene, CDR1 is MDHEN and CDR2 is SYDVKM. V dropped 4 bases and J dropped 7 bases, with 19 bases sitting between them.

This clonotype showed up many times. The CDR3, as DNA: TGCAGCGCCACAGTTTCCTACGAGCAGTACTTC. Its translation is CSATVSYEQYF. The V gene is TRBV29-1, the J gene TRBJ2-7; D ambiguous. V lost 7 bases, J lost 1 base, and 8 bases lay in between. This CDR3 region has 11 residues. Per the germline V gene, CDR1 is SQVTM and CDR2 is ANQGSEA.

To note about this clonotype: A junction boundary mismatches the germline segment, possibly from a read error. The chain couples TRBV5-1 to TRBJ2-3; D not resolved. Per germline, CDR1 SGHRS and CDR2 YFSETQ. The CDR3 consists of 14 residues. Here the CDR3 reads CAGSNVGQVDTQYF. The CDR3 nucleotides are TGCGCCGGCAGCAATGTAGGCCAGGTAGATACGCAGTACTTT.

This clonotype was detected many times. The V call is TRBV15, the J call TRBJ2-1, with 9 bases aligning to TRBD2. Germline CDR1 reads LNHNV; CDR2 reads YYDKDF (reference sequence). This CDR3 comprises 21 residues. V dropped 0 bases and J dropped 5; count of bases not matched to a gene: 20. Written as DNA, the CDR3 is TGTGCCACCAGCAGAGATACTATAGTCGTATGGCGGGAGGGCCTAAACAATGAGCAGTTCTTC. Its protein is CATSRDTIVVWREGLNNEQFF.

Points on this clonotype: This may stem from a read error, because a much larger clone lies one nucleotide away. The DNA of the CDR3 is TGTGCCGGCAGCTTAGCGGGGGGCACCACTGAAGCTTTCTTT. Translated: CAGSLAGGTTEAFF. V usage is TRBV7-2 and J usage is TRBJ1-1; D might be TRBD1 (6 bases). The CDR3 is 14 residues long. Germline V lookup: CDR1 SGHTA, CDR2 FQGNSA.